These 8 T cell receptor beta chains came from one sample sequenced in a study of OX40 agonist ivuxolimab in advanced cancers. Generated by immunoSEQ multiplex PCR, the TCRdb table keeps only in-frame clones and is missing some. Of fewer than 100,000 clones in the sample, more than 80% were seen once. Material: CD4+ or CD8+ T cells sorted from blood, obtained in a trial of the OX40 agonist ivuxolimab. The origin of the receptors is an adult with an advanced solid tumor such as melanoma, head and neck, liver or kidney cancer.

The rearrangement links TRBV5-4 to TRBJ2-2, with D possibly being TRBD2 (6 bases). This CDR3 is 17 amino acids long. V lost 2 bases to trimming and J lost 0 bases, with 14 bases between them. Germline V gene data show CDR1 as SGHNT and CDR2 as YYREEE (reference sequence). The CDR3 DNA reads TGTGCCAGCAGCTTAATGGGAGGTGGGTCGAACACCGGGGAGCTGTTTTTT. Amino acids: CASSLMGGGSNTGELFF.

This rearrangement joins TRBV7-2 to TRBJ2-5, with a tentative D call TRBD2 (5 bases). CDR1 SGHTA and CDR2 FQGNSA come from the germline V gene. With 4 bases removed from V and 5 bases from J, the gap between germline ends came to 11 bases. There are 13 residues in the CDR3. CDR3 sequence: CASSSPSGETQYF. CDR3 DNA sequence: TGTGCCAGCAGCTCCCCGTCGGGGGAGACCCAGTACTTC.

The chain links TRBV10-3 to TRBJ2-3; 10 positions match TRBD1. CDR3 length equals 16 residues. V lost 1 base to trimming and J lost 5 bases; unmatched junction nucleotides: 6. Germline loops: CDR1 ENHRY, CDR2 SYGVKD. Here the CDR3 reads CAISEFRQGALDTQYF. In DNA form, the CDR3 reads TGTGCCATCAGTGAGTTCCGACAGGGGGCATTAGATACGCAGTATTTT.

This chain uses TRBV28 with TRBJ2-7; a possible D gene is TRBD1 (5 bases). CDR3 size: 12 residues. The germline V and J ends were trimmed by 6 bases and 9 bases, with 15 bases remaining between them. Germline CDR1 is MDHEN and CDR2 is SYDVKM. The CDR3 protein is CASRARGPGQYF. The CDR3 region has the DNA TGTGCCAGCAGGGCTAGGGGTCCCGGGCAGTACTTC.

V and J are TRBV2 and TRBJ2-7; D ambiguous. Germline V CDR1 and CDR2: SNHLY, FYNNEI. Trimming left V 4 bases short and J 2 bases short, with 9 bases between. The CDR3 loop spans 13 amino acids. Here the CDR3 DNA reads TGTGCCAGCAGTGTAGTCGGAACCTACGAGCAGTACTTC. Amino acid sequence: CASSVVGTYEQYF.

The chain joins TRBV11-2 to TRBJ2-5; the match to TRBD2 covers 7 bases. J lost 4 bases, V lost 5 bases, and 13 bases had no gene match. From germline, CDR1 is SGHAT and CDR2 FQNNGV. CDR3 length: 16 residues. CDR3 in amino acids: CASSDGTNSLGETQYF. The CDR3 DNA sequence: TGTGCCAGCAGCGACGGGACTAATAGTTTAGGAGAGACCCAGTACTTC.

The CDR3: CASSPIDRGDYTF. In DNA, the CDR3 is TGTGCCAGCTCACCAATCGACAGGGGAGACTACACCTTC. The rearrangement joins TRBV18 to TRBJ1-2, with 8 positions matching TRBD1. CDR3 length: 13 residues. V was clipped by 2 bases and J by 10 bases; unmatched bases: 6. Per the germline V gene, CDR1 is KGHSH and CDR2 is LQKENI. Full variable domain (remainder filled in from reference TRBV18 and TRBJ1-2): NAGVMQNPRHLVRRRGQEARLRCSPMKGHSHVYWYRQLPEEGLKFMVYLQKENIIDESGMPKERFSAEFPKEGPSILRIQQVVRGDSAAYFCASSPIDRGDYTFGSGTRLTVV.

The chain combines TRBV28 with TRBJ1-3, with D possibly matching TRBD1 (5 bases). There are 21 residues in the CDR3. From germline, CDR1 is MDHEN and CDR2 SYDVKM. Trimming removed 0 bases at V and 0 bases at J, with 24 bases between. CDR3 sequence reads: CASSLWMSRDLLESSGNTIYF. The CDR3 DNA reads as TGTGCCAGCAGTTTATGGATGAGTAGGGACTTACTCGAGAGCTCTGGAAACACCATATATTTT.